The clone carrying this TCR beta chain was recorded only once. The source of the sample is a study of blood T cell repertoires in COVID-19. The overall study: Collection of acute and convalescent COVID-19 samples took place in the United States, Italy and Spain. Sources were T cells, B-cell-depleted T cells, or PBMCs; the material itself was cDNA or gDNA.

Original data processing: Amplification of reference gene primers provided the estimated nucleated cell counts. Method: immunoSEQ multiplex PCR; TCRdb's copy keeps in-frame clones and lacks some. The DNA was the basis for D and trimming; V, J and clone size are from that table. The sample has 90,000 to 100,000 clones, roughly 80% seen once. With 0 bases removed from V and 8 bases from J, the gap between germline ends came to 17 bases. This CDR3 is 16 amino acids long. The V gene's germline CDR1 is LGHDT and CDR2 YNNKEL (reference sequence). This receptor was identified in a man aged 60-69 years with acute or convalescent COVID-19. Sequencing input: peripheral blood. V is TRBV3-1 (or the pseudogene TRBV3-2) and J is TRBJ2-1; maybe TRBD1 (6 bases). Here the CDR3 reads CASSQDRVRGNDEQFF. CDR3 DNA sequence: TGTGCCAGCAGCCAAGATAGAGTCAGGGGAAATGATGAGCAGTTCTTC.